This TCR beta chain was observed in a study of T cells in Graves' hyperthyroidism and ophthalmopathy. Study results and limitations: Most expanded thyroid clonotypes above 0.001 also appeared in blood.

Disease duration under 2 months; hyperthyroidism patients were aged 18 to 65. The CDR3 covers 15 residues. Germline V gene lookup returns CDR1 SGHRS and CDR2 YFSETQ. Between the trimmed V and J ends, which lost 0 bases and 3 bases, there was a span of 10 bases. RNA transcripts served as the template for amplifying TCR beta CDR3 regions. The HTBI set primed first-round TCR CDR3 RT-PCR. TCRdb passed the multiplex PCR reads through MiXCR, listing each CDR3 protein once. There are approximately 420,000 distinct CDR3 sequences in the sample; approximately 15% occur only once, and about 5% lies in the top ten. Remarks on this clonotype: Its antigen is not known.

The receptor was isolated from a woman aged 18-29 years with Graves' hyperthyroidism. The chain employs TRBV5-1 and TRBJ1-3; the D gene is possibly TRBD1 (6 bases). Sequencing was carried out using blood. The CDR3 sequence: CASSLGQADGNTIYF. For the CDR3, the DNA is TGCGCCAGCAGCTTGGGACAGGCTGATGGAAACACCATATATTTT.